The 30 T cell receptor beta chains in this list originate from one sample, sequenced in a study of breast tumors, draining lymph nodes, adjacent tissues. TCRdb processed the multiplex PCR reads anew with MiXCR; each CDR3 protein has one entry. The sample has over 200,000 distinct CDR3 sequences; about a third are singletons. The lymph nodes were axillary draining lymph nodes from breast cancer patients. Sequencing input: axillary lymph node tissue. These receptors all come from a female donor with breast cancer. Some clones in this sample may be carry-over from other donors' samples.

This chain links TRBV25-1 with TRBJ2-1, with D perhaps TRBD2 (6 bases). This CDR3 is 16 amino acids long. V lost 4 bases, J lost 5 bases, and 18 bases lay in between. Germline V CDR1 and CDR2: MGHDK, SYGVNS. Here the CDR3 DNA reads TGTGCCAGCAGTGCAGAGATCCCGGGACTTGACAATGAGCAGTTCTTC. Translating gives CASSAEIPGLDNEQFF.

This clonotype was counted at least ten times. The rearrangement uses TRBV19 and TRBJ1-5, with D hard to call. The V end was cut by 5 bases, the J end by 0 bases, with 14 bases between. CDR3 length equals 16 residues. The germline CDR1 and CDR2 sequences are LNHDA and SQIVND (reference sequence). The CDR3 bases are TGTGCCAGTAGTGTAGCAGCCATATATAGCAATCAGCCCCAGCATTTT. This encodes CASSVAAIYSNQPQHF.

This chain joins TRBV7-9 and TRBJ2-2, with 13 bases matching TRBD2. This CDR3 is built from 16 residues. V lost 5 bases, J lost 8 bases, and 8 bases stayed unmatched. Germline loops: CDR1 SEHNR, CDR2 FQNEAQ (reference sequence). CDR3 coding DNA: TGTGCCAGCAGCACCGGGACTAGCGGGATATCAGGGGAGCTGTTTTTT. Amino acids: CASSTGTSGISGELFF.

The CDR3 DNA sequence: TGTGCCAGCAGCACCCGGACCGCGATTGATAATTCACCCCTCCACTTT. This translates into CASSTRTAIDNSPLHF. The V gene is TRBV7-2, the J gene TRBJ1-6; D gene ambiguous. Germline loops: CDR1 SGHTA, CDR2 FQGNSA. The CDR3 has 16 residues. Trimming pared 5 bases from V and 5 bases from J, leaving 16 bases between.

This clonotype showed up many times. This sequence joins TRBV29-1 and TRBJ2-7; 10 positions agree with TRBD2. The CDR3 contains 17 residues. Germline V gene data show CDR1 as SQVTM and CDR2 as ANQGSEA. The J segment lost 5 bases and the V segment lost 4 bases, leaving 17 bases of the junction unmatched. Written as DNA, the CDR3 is TGCAGCGTTGCCCACCCTCTAGCGGGGGCCCCTTCCAACGAGCAGTACTTC. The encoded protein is CSVAHPLAGAPSNEQYF.

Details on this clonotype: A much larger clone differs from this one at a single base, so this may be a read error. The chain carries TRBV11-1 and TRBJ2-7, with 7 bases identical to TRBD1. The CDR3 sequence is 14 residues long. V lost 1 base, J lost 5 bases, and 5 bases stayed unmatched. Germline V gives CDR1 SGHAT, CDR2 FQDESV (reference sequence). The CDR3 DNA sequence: TGTGCCAGCAGCTTAGGTAGGGGGCCCCACGAGCAGTACTTC. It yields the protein CASSLGRGPHEQYF. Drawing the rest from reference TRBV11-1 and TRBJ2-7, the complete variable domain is EAEVAQSPRYKITEKSQAVAFWCDPISGHATLYWYRQILGQGPELLVQFQDESVVDDSQLPKDRFSAERLKGVDSTLKIQPAELGDSAMYLCASSLGRGPHEQYFGPGTRLTVT.

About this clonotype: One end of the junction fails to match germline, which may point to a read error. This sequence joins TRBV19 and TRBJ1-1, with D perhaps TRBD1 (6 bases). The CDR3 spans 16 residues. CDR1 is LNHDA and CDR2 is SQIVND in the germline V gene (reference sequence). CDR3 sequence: CASSIGGGVAGAEPFF. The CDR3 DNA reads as TGTGCCAGTAGTATCGGGGGGGGCGTAGCGGGAGCTGAACCTTTCTTT.

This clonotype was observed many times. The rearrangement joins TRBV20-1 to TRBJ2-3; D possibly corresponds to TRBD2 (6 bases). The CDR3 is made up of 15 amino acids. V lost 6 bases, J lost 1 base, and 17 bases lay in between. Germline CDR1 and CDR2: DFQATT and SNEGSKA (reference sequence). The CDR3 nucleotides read TGCAGTGCCGCTCGGATACTAGCCGGCACAGATACGCAGTATTTT. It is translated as CSAARILAGTDTQYF.

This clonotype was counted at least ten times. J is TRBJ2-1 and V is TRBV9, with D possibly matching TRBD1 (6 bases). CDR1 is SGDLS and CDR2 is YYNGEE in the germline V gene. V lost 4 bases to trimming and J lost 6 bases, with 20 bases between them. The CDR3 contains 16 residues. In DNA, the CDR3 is TGTGCCAGCAGCCCGCCCTTCACAGGGATCACCAATGAGCAGTTCTTC. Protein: CASSPPFTGITNEQFF.

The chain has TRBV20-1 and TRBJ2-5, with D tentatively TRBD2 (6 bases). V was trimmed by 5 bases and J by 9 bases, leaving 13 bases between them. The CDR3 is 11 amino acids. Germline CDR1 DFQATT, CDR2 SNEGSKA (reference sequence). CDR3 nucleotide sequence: TGCAGTGCTGTCAGGTGGGGGGCCCAGTACTTC. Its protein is CSAVRWGAQYF.

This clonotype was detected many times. CDR3 in amino acids: CASSLTGVTGELFF. CDR3 bases: TGTGCCAGCAGTTTGACAGGGGTAACCGGGGAGCTGTTTTTT. The V and J genes are TRBV7-9 and TRBJ2-2; 8 bases match TRBD1. The CDR3 length is 14 residues. The J segment lost 5 bases and the V segment lost 6 bases, leaving 5 bases of the junction unmatched. From germline, CDR1 is SEHNR and CDR2 FQNEAQ (reference sequence).

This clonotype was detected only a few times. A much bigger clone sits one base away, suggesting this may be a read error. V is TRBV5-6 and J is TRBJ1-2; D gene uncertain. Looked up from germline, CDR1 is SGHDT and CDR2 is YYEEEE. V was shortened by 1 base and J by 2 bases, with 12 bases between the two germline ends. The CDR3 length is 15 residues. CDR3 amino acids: CASSLWRPPNYGYTF. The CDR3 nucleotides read TGTGCCAGCAGCTTGTGGAGGCCGCCCAACTATGGCTACACCTTC. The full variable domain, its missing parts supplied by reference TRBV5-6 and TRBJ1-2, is DAGVTQSPTHLIKTRGQQVTLRCSPKSGHDTVSWYQQALGQGPQFIFQYYEEEERQRGNFPDRFSGHQFPNYSSELNVNALLLGDSALYLCASSLWRPPNYGYTFGSGTRLTVV.

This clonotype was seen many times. CDR3 sequence reads: CSTSTTGHTEAFF. The CDR3 bases are TGCAGCACCTCTACGACAGGGCACACTGAAGCTTTCTTT. V usage is TRBV29-1 and J usage is TRBJ1-1; 7 positions match TRBD1. CDR1 and CDR2 from the germline V gene are SQVTM and ANQGSEA. The CDR3 consists of 13 residues. V lost 8 bases and J lost 3; bases outside the gene matches: 9.

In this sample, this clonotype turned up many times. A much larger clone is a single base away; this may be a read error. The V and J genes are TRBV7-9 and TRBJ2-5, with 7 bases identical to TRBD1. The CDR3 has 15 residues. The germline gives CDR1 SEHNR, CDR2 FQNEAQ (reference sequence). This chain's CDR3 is CASSLPQGRIETQHF. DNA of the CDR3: TGTGCCAGCAGCTTACCACAGGGGCGGATAGAGACCCAGCACTTC.

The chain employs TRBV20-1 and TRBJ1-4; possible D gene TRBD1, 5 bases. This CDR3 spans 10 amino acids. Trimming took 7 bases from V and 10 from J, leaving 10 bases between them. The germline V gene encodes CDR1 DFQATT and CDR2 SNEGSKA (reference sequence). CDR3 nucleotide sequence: TGCAGTGGACAGCTGGGAAAACTGTTTTTT. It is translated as CSGQLGKLFF.

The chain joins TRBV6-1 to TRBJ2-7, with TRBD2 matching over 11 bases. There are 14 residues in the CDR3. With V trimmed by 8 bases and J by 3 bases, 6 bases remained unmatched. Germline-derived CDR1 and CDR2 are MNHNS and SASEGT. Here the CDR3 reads CASRPSGRLYEQYF. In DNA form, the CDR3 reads TGTGCCAGCCGTCCTAGCGGGAGGCTCTACGAGCAGTACTTC.

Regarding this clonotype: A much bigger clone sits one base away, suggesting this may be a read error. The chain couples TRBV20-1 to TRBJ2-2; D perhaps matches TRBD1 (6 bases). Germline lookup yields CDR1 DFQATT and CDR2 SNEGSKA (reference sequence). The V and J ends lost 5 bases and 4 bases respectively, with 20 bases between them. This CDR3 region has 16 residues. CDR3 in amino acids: CSAPRNRDSSTGELFF. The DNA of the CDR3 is TGCAGTGCTCCACGAAACAGGGATAGTTCCACCGGGGAGCTGTTTTTT.

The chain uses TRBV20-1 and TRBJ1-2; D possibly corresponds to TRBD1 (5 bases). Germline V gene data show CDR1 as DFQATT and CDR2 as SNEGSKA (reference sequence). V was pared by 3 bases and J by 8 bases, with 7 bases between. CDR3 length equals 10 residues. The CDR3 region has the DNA TGCAGTGCTAGGTGGGGGGGCTACACCTTC. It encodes CSARWGGYTF.

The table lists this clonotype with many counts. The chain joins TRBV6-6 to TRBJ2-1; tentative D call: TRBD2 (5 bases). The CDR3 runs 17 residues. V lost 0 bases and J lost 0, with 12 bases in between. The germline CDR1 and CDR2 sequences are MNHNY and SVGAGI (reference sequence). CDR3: CASSYSNARASYNEQFF. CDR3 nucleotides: TGTGCCAGCAGTTACTCGAATGCGAGGGCCTCCTACAATGAGCAGTTCTTC.

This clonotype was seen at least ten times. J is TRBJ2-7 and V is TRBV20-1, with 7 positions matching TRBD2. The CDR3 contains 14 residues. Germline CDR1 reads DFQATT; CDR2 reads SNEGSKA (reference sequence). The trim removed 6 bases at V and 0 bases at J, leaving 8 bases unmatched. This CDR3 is CSAGHGGSSYEQYF. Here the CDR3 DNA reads TGCAGTGCCGGCCATGGCGGGAGCTCCTACGAGCAGTACTTC.

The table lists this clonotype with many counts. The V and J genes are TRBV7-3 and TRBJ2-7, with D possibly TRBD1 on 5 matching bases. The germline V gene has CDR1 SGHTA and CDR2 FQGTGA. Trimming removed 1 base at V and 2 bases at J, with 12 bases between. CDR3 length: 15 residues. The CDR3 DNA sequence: TGTGCCAGCAGCTTAAGGGCAGGGCCTACCTACGAGCAGTACTTC. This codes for CASSLRAGPTYEQYF. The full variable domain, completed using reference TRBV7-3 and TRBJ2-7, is GAGVSQTPSNKVTEKGKYVELRCDPISGHTALYWYRQSLGQGPEFLIYFQGTGAADDSGLPNDRFFAVRPEGSVSTLKIQRTERGDSAVYLCASSLRAGPTYEQYFGPGTRLTVT.

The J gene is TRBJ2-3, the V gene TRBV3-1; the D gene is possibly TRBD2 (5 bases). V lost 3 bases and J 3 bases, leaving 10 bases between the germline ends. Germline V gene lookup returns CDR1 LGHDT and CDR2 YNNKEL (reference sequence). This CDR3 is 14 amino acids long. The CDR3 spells CASSHRWTTDTQYF. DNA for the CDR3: TGTGCCAGCAGCCACCGGTGGACTACAGATACGCAGTATTTT.

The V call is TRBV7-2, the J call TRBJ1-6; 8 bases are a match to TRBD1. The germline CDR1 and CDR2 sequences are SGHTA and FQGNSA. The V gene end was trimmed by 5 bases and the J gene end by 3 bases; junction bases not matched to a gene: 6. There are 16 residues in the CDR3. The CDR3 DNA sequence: TGTGCCAGCAGCCACCGACAGGGGAACTATAATTCACCCCTCCACTTT. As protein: CASSHRQGNYNSPLHF. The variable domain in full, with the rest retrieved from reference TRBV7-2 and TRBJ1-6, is GAGVSQSPSNKVTEKGKDVELRCDPISGHTALYWYRQSLGQGLEFLIYFQGNSAPDKSGLPSDRFSAERTGGSVSTLTIQRTQQEDSAVYLCASSHRQGNYNSPLHFGNGTRLTVT.

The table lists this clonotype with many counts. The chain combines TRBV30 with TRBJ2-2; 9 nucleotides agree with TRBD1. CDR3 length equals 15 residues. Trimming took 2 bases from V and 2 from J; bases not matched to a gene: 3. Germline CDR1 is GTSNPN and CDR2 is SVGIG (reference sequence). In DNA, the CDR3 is TGTGCCTGGAGTTTGACAGGGGGTAACACCGGGGAGCTGTTTTTT. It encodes CAWSLTGGNTGELFF.

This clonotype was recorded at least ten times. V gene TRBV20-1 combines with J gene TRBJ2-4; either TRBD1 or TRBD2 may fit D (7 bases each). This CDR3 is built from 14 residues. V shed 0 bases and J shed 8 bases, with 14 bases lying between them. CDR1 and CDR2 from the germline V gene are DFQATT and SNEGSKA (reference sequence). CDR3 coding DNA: TGCAGTGCTAGAGATCGGGGAGGGGGCGACATTCAGTACTTC. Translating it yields CSARDRGGGDIQYF.

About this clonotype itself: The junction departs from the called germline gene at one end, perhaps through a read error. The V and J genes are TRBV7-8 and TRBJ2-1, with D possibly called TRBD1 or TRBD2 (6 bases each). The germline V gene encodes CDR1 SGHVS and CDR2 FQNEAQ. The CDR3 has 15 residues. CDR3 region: CAGSLEGGSGNEQFF. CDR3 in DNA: TGTGCCGGCAGCTTAGAGGGGGGTTCCGGCAATGAGCAGTTCTTC. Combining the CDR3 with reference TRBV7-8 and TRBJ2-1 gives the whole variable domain GAGVSQSPRYKVAKRGQDVALRCDPISGHVSLFWYQQALGQGPEFLTYFQNEAQLDKSGLPSDRFFAERPEGSVSTLKIQRTQQEDSAVYLCAGSLEGGSGNEQFFGPGTRLTVL.

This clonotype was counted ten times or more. The CDR3 region is CSAREQGAADTQYF. As DNA, the CDR3 is TGCAGTGCTAGAGAACAGGGGGCGGCAGATACGCAGTATTTT. The chain links TRBV20-1 to TRBJ2-3; 9 bases are shared with TRBD1. With V trimmed by 0 bases and J by 4 bases, 2 bases remained unmatched. This CDR3 region has 14 residues. Germline V gene data show CDR1 as DFQATT and CDR2 as SNEGSKA (reference sequence).

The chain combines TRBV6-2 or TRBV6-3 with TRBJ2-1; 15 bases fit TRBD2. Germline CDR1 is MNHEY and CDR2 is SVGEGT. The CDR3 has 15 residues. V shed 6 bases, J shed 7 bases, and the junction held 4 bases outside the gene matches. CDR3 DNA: TGTGCCAGCAGCCACGGGACTAGCGGGAGGAATGAGCAGTTCTTC. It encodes CASSHGTSGRNEQFF.

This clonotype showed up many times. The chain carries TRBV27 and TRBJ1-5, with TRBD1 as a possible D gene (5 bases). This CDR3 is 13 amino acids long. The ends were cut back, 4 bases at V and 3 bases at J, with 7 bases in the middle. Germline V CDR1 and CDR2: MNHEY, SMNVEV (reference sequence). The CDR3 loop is CASSSTDNQPQHF. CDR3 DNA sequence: TGTGCCAGCAGTTCGACAGACAATCAGCCCCAGCATTTT.

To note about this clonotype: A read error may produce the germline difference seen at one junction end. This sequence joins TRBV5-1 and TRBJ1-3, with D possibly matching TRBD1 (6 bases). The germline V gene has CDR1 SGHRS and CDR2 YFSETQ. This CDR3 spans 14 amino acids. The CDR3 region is CASSLEGVGNPICF. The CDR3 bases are TGCGCCAGCAGCTTGGAGGGGGTCGGAAACCCCATATGTTTT.